The sequence of this TCR beta chain was determined in a study of T cell responses to AZD1222 COVID-19 vaccine. Broader study findings: Donors in the cohort were predominantly white British and more often female, and clonal diversity was possibly underestimated. Baseline seropositives among AZD1222 recipients totaled only 5 or 6. Regions 160-218 and 743-854 held dominance among vaccine-associated CD4 TCRs, which spanned spike.

As to this clone: As yet, its antigen is unknown.

Pooling covered second doses at about 4 or about 12 weeks. Germline lookup yields CDR1 SGHTA and CDR2 FQGNSA. V lost 1 base to trimming and J lost 15 bases, with 16 bases between them. The CDR3 is 14 amino acids. Using immunoSEQ multiplex PCR, the repertoire was profiled, and TCRdb retains in-frame clones only, with some absent. The profile shows 95,000 or so clones, roughly nine tenths of them singletons. Specimen: peripheral blood, collected 28 days after the second AZD1222 dose. This chain uses TRBV7-2 with TRBJ1-6; D gene uncertain. The source is an adult who received the AZD1222 COVID-19 vaccine. DNA of the CDR3: TGTGCCAGCAGCTTAGACTCTCTAGGGAGAAGCCTCCACTTT. It encodes CASSLDSLGRSLHF. The complete variable domain, with remaining parts taken from reference TRBV7-2 and TRBJ1-6, reads GAGVSQSPSNKVTEKGKDVELRCDPISGHTALYWYRQSLGQGLEFLIYFQGNSAPDKSGLPSDRFSAERTGGSVSTLTIQRTQQEDSAVYLCASSLDSLGRSLHFGNGTRLTVT.